This T cell receptor (beta chain) emerged from a study of radiation and T cells in renal cell carcinoma. The repertoire was sequenced with immunoSEQ multiplex PCR; TCRdb's copy has only in-frame clones and lacks some. The profile shows 100,000 to 150,000 clones, approximately 85% of them singletons. Time point in this sample: blood 2 weeks post-SBRT. Treatment of the sample: 15 Gy SBRT to primary tumor, nephrectomy 4 weeks later. The receptor was isolated from a man in his fifties or sixties with renal cell carcinoma. Sequenced here: blood, sampled from a patient whose treatment included radiotherapy and nephrectomy.

The CDR3 is CASGSFYTSGNTIYF. The CDR3 DNA is TGTGCCAGCGGTTCGTTTTACACCTCTGGAAACACCATATATTTT. The gene calls are TRBV6-5 and TRBJ1-3; D is undetermined. The CDR3 totals 15 residues. The ends were cut back, 8 bases at V and 0 bases at J, with 14 bases in the middle. The germline gives CDR1 MNHEY, CDR2 SVGAGI.